These 3 T cell receptor beta chains share one sample of origin, sequenced in a study of T cells in Graves' hyperthyroidism and ophthalmopathy. Authors of the study amplified TCR beta CDR3 regions from RNA transcripts. HTBI primers drove first-round RT-PCR of the TCR CDR3. One entry per CDR3 protein, called by TCRdb with MiXCR from the multiplex PCR reads. Here the sample spans more than 500,000 distinct CDR3 sequences, roughly 16% being singletons. The material sequenced was blood. All receptors come from a woman in her 30s with Graves' ophthalmopathy.

This clonotype was detected ten times or more. V and J are TRBV12-3 or TRBV12-4 and TRBJ2-1, with 9 nucleotides matching TRBD2. The V segment lost 5 bases and the J segment 0 bases; nucleotides outside the gene matches: 2. The CDR3 consists of 15 residues. DNA of the CDR3: TGTGCCAGCAGTAGACTAGCGGACTCCTACAATGAGCAGTTCTTC. Its translation is CASSRLADSYNEQFF.

This clonotype was seen repeatedly, ten times or more. The chain has TRBV6-1 and TRBJ2-3; the D is unclear. Trimming stripped 6 bases from V and 1 base from J, with 17 bases between. The CDR3 length is 16 residues. Germline assignment: CDR1 MNHNS and CDR2 SASEGT. The CDR3 protein is CASRGMWGEGTDTQYF. The CDR3 DNA reads TGTGCCAGCAGGGGGATGTGGGGTGAGGGCACAGATACGCAGTATTTT.

This clonotype showed up many times. This chain uses TRBV25-1 with TRBJ2-5; D may match TRBD1 or TRBD2 (5 bases each). Trimming left V 1 base short and J 4 bases short, with 13 bases between. Looked up from germline, CDR1 is MGHDK and CDR2 is SYGVNS. This CDR3 comprises 15 residues. Here the CDR3 reads CASSESIDGGETQYF. The CDR3 nucleotides are TGTGCCAGCAGTGAATCAATAGATGGGGGAGAGACCCAGTACTTC.